This T cell receptor beta chain was sequenced in a study of blood T cell repertoires in COVID-19. Study at large: Italy, Spain and the United States were the sources of the convalescent and acute COVID-19 samples.

Trimming took 6 bases from V and 3 from J, leaving 18 bases between them. The CDR3 runs 16 residues. Germline CDR1 MNHNY, CDR2 SVGAGI (reference sequence). Followed over time, Seattle patients had been enrolled while infection was active. The assay was immunoSEQ multiplex PCR, and TCRdb's table has in-frame clones only and misses some. Of under 400,000 clones detected, approximately 90% appear once; the ten largest clones hold around 4%. The clonotype originates from a woman aged 60-70 years with COVID-19, enrolled during active disease. The genes are TRBV6-6 and TRBJ2-1, with D perhaps matching TRBD1 (7 bases). Sample: peripheral blood. The CDR3 DNA is TGTGCCAGCAGCAAAAACAGGGGAGGACTCTACAATGAGCAGTTCTTC. Translated, it gives CASSKNRGGLYNEQFF.